These T cell receptor beta chains were read from a single sample in a study of glioma-infiltrating T cells after dendritic cell vaccination. The table came from immunoSEQ multiplex PCR; TCRdb's copy has only in-frame clones and leaves some out. The top ten hold approximately 2.7% of the sample, which has 110,000 or so clones, around 90% seen once. The material sequenced was blood, taken after dendritic cell vaccination. The receptors shown here come from a human donor with glioblastoma. Each CDR3 is given with its conserved first and last residue. D genes are given only for firm matches. The size field is filled for only some rows; it gives once, few, many or a size class.

d_gene: NA; abundance: NA; v_gene: TRBV5-4; j_gene: TRBJ1-1; CDR3nt: TGTGCCAGCAGCCCGTGGCAGGGTCGTCCCGCTGAAGCTTTCTTT; CDR3aa: CASSPWQGRPAEAFF
d_gene: TRBD1; abundance: NA; v_gene: TRBV6-5; j_gene: TRBJ1-5; CDR3nt: TGTGCCAGCAGTTACAACAGGGGATCCAATCAGCCCCAGCATTTT; CDR3aa: CASSYNRGSNQPQHF
d_gene: NA; abundance: NA; v_gene: TRBV15; j_gene: TRBJ1-5; CDR3nt: TGTGCCACCTCAAGGAGGGTTAATCAGCCCCAGCATTTT; CDR3aa: CATSRRVNQPQHF
d_gene: NA; abundance: NA; v_gene: TRBV9; j_gene: TRBJ1-3; CDR3nt: TGTGCCAGCAGCGTAGGAGAGGCAATTTCTGGAAACACCATATATTTT; CDR3aa: CASSVGEAISGNTIYF
d_gene: TRBD1; abundance: NA; v_gene: TRBV7-9; j_gene: TRBJ1-2; CDR3nt: TGTGCCAGCAACGGACAGGGGGCTACCCCTGGCTATGGCTACACCTTC; CDR3aa: CASNGQGATPGYGYTF
d_gene: NA; abundance: once; v_gene: TRBV4-1; j_gene: TRBJ1-5; CDR3nt: TGCGCCAGCAGCCAGAACAGGGTGGGCAATCAGCCCCAGCATTTT; CDR3aa: CASSQNRVGNQPQHF
d_gene: TRBD1; abundance: NA; v_gene: TRBV30; j_gene: TRBJ1-4; CDR3nt: TGTGCCTGGAGTGAGACAACAGGGGTGGGCGGGGTACTGTTTTTT; CDR3aa: CAWSETTGVGGVLFF
d_gene: NA; abundance: NA; v_gene: TRBV5-1; j_gene: TRBJ1-4; CDR3nt: TGCGCCAGCAGCACGGGAGGGTCACGGACTAATGAAAAACTGTTTTTT; CDR3aa: CASSTGGSRTNEKLFF
d_gene: TRBD2; abundance: NA; v_gene: TRBV10-3; j_gene: TRBJ2-7; CDR3nt: TGTGCCACCTCGGGGGTAGGCGGGAGTGGGCTCTCCTACGAGCAGTACTTC; CDR3aa: CATSGVGGSGLSYEQYF
d_gene: TRBD2; abundance: once; v_gene: TRBV5-1; j_gene: TRBJ2-5; CDR3nt: TGCGCCAGCAGCTTGTGGGCGGGGGGCCAAGAGACCCAGTACTTC; CDR3aa: CASSLWAGGQETQYF
d_gene: NA; abundance: NA; v_gene: TRBV5-1; j_gene: TRBJ2-1; CDR3nt: TGCGCCAGCAGCCCCCAGAGTCCCTATAGCGTTTTGAATGAGCAGTTCTTC; CDR3aa: CASSPQSPYSVLNEQFF
d_gene: TRBD1; abundance: NA; v_gene: TRBV19; j_gene: TRBJ1-5; CDR3nt: TGTGCCAGTATGGCGGAGAGGGGGCTTAATCAGCCCCAGCATTTT; CDR3aa: CASMAERGLNQPQHF
d_gene: TRBD1; abundance: NA; v_gene: TRBV5-4; j_gene: TRBJ2-1; CDR3nt: TGTGCCAGCTCAAGGACAGGTTTCTCCTACAATGAGCAGTTCTTC; CDR3aa: CASSRTGFSYNEQFF
d_gene: TRBD1; abundance: NA; v_gene: TRBV9; j_gene: TRBJ1-2; CDR3nt: TGTGCCAGCAGCATGGGACAGGGGGATGGCTACACCTTC; CDR3aa: CASSMGQGDGYTF
d_gene: NA; abundance: NA; v_gene: TRBV2; j_gene: TRBJ2-7; CDR3nt: TGTGCCAGCATGGCGGACAGTGGATTTCGAGAGCAGTACTTC; CDR3aa: CASMADSGFREQYF
d_gene: NA; abundance: NA; v_gene: TRBV7-6; j_gene: TRBJ2-1; CDR3nt: TGTGCCAGCAATAGCGACGTTTACAATGAGCAGTTCTTC; CDR3aa: CASNSDVYNEQFF
d_gene: TRBD1; abundance: NA; v_gene: TRBV27; j_gene: TRBJ2-3; CDR3nt: TGTGCCAGCAAGCCGGGACAGTACACAGATACGCAGTATTTT; CDR3aa: CASKPGQYTDTQYF
d_gene: TRBD1; abundance: NA; v_gene: TRBV7-8; j_gene: TRBJ2-1; CDR3nt: TGTGCCAGCAGCTTACCGGGACAGGGACCTGAGCAGTTCTTC; CDR3aa: CASSLPGQGPEQFF
d_gene: TRBD2; abundance: NA; v_gene: TRBV6-1; j_gene: TRBJ2-7; CDR3nt: TGTGCCAGCAGTGCGACTAGCGGGGCGATGTACGAGCAGTACTTC; CDR3aa: CASSATSGAMYEQYF
d_gene: TRBD1; abundance: NA; v_gene: TRBV20-1; j_gene: TRBJ1-1; CDR3nt: TGCAGTGCTGACAGGGAAACTGAAGCTTTCTTT; CDR3aa: CSADRETEAFF
d_gene: NA; abundance: once; v_gene: TRBV7-8; j_gene: TRBJ1-5; CDR3nt: TGTGCCAGCAGCTTGGGGGGAGTTAGCAATCAGCCCCAGCATTTT; CDR3aa: CASSLGGVSNQPQHF
d_gene: TRBD1; abundance: NA; v_gene: TRBV5-4; j_gene: TRBJ1-4; CDR3nt: TGTGCCAGCAGCTCCGACAGGGGCTCCGGAAAACTGTTTTTT; CDR3aa: CASSSDRGSGKLFF
d_gene: TRBD1; abundance: NA; v_gene: TRBV5-1; j_gene: TRBJ1-2; CDR3nt: TGCGCCAGCAGCTTCACAGGGGCGAGTGAAGTCTATGGCTACACCTTC; CDR3aa: CASSFTGASEVYGYTF
d_gene: NA; abundance: NA; v_gene: TRBV7-9; j_gene: TRBJ2-1; CDR3nt: TGTGCCAGCAGCTTAAACTCGGTCTACAATGAGCAGTTCTTC; CDR3aa: CASSLNSVYNEQFF
d_gene: TRBD1; abundance: NA; v_gene: TRBV19; j_gene: TRBJ2-3; CDR3nt: TGTGCCAGTAGTATTACAGGGGGCACAGATACGCAGTATTTT; CDR3aa: CASSITGGTDTQYF
d_gene: NA; abundance: NA; v_gene: TRBV6-6; j_gene: TRBJ2-7; CDR3nt: TGTGCCAGCAGTTCCCAGGGCTACGAGCAGTACTTC; CDR3aa: CASSSQGYEQYF
d_gene: NA; abundance: NA; v_gene: TRBV5-1; j_gene: TRBJ2-7; CDR3nt: TGCGCCAGCAGCTTGGTTTCCCTGCGCGAGCAGTACTTC; CDR3aa: CASSLVSLREQYF
d_gene: NA; abundance: NA; v_gene: TRBV30; j_gene: TRBJ1-3; CDR3nt: TGTGCCTGGAGTGTACTAGCTGGAAACACCATATATTTT; CDR3aa: CAWSVLAGNTIYF
d_gene: TRBD1; abundance: NA; v_gene: TRBV15; j_gene: TRBJ2-7; CDR3nt: TGTGCCACCAGCAAGCCGGGACAGGGGGTGACCTACGAGCAGTACTTC; CDR3aa: CATSKPGQGVTYEQYF
d_gene: NA; abundance: NA; v_gene: TRBV5-1; j_gene: TRBJ1-1; CDR3nt: TGCGCCAGCAGCTTGGAGGGCAGGGGCGACACTGAAGCTTTCTTT; CDR3aa: CASSLEGRGDTEAFF
d_gene: NA; abundance: NA; v_gene: TRBV4-2; j_gene: TRBJ2-1; CDR3nt: TGTGCCAGCAGCTACCGGGACTCACCTAATAATGAGCAGTTCTTC; CDR3aa: CASSYRDSPNNEQFF
d_gene: NA; abundance: NA; v_gene: TRBV2; j_gene: TRBJ2-7; CDR3nt: TGTGCCAGCAGTGATGGCCCTCTGCAGGAGCAGTACTTC; CDR3aa: CASSDGPLQEQYF
d_gene: TRBD1; abundance: NA; v_gene: TRBV5-4; j_gene: TRBJ1-1; CDR3nt: TGTGCCAGCAGCTTCTGGACAGGGGGCACTGAAGCTTTCTTT; CDR3aa: CASSFWTGGTEAFF
d_gene: NA; abundance: NA; v_gene: TRBV7-2; j_gene: TRBJ2-1; CDR3nt: TGTGCCAGCAGCTTACGTAATCTAGCAGGCGAGCAGTTCTTC; CDR3aa: CASSLRNLAGEQFF
d_gene: TRBD1; abundance: NA; v_gene: TRBV29-1; j_gene: TRBJ2-2; CDR3nt: TGCAGCGTCCTGACAGGGATGAAGACCGGGGAGCTGTTTTTT; CDR3aa: CSVLTGMKTGELFF
d_gene: TRBD2; abundance: NA; v_gene: TRBV2; j_gene: TRBJ2-3; CDR3nt: TGTGCCAGCAGTGAACGCCTAGCGGGAGGGCCCGTGCAGTATTTT; CDR3aa: CASSERLAGGPVQYF
d_gene: NA; abundance: NA; v_gene: TRBV5-1; j_gene: TRBJ1-1; CDR3nt: TGCGCCAGCAGCGCGATAGGTGGGGCCTCGAACACTGAAGCTTTCTTT; CDR3aa: CASSAIGGASNTEAFF
d_gene: NA; abundance: NA; v_gene: TRBV5-1; j_gene: TRBJ2-5; CDR3nt: TGCGCCAGCAGGAGGAAAGAAGAGACCCAGTACTTC; CDR3aa: CASRRKEETQYF
d_gene: NA; abundance: NA; v_gene: TRBV30; j_gene: TRBJ2-7; CDR3nt: TGTGCCTGGAATCCGGTAGGGGGAGGGGTCTCCTACGAGCAGTACTTC; CDR3aa: CAWNPVGGGVSYEQYF
d_gene: NA; abundance: once; v_gene: TRBV6-1; j_gene: TRBJ1-1; CDR3nt: TGTGCCAGCAGACCGAGGACAGCTACGAACACTGAAGCTTTCTTT; CDR3aa: CASRPRTATNTEAFF
d_gene: TRBD1; abundance: NA; v_gene: TRBV29-1; j_gene: TRBJ1-5; CDR3nt: TGCAGCGCCCGATTCCCTCGGGACAGGGGGCGCGAGAGCAATCAGCCCCAGCATTTT; CDR3aa: CSARFPRDRGRESNQPQHF
d_gene: NA; abundance: NA; v_gene: TRBV7-2; j_gene: TRBJ1-6; CDR3nt: TGTGCCAGCAGCACGAGTCTGAATTCACCCCTCCACTTT; CDR3aa: CASSTSLNSPLHF
d_gene: TRBD1; abundance: once; v_gene: TRBV6-6; j_gene: TRBJ1-2; CDR3nt: TGTGCCAGCAGTATAGGACAGGGAAATCTCGATGGCTACACCTTC; CDR3aa: CASSIGQGNLDGYTF
d_gene: TRBD2; abundance: NA; v_gene: TRBV25-1; j_gene: TRBJ2-1; CDR3nt: TGTGCCAGCAGTGAGGTCGGGACTAGCGGGAGAGGTGAGCAGTTCTTC; CDR3aa: CASSEVGTSGRGEQFF
d_gene: NA; abundance: NA; v_gene: TRBV5-1; j_gene: TRBJ1-2; CDR3nt: TGCGCCAGCAGCGCTACGGTTACCCCTACCTATGGCTACACCTTC; CDR3aa: CASSATVTPTYGYTF
d_gene: TRBD2; abundance: NA; v_gene: TRBV5-1; j_gene: TRBJ2-3; CDR3nt: TGCGCCAGCAGGAGGACTAGCGGGGGGGATCGTGTGACAGATACGCAGTATTTT; CDR3aa: CASRRTSGGDRVTDTQYF
d_gene: NA; abundance: NA; v_gene: TRBV27; j_gene: TRBJ2-1; CDR3nt: TGTGCCAGCAGTTTATGGGGCTGGAGCTCCTACAATGAGCAGTTCTTC; CDR3aa: CASSLWGWSSYNEQFF
d_gene: TRBD1; abundance: NA; v_gene: TRBV27; j_gene: TRBJ1-1; CDR3nt: TGTGCCAGCCGACGTCGGACAGGGGGCGTGTACACTGAAGCTTTCTTT; CDR3aa: CASRRRTGGVYTEAFF
d_gene: NA; abundance: NA; v_gene: TRBV6-1; j_gene: TRBJ1-1; CDR3nt: TGTGCCAGCAGTGGCCACAGGGACGCTGAAGCTTTCTTT; CDR3aa: CASSGHRDAEAFF
d_gene: NA; abundance: once; v_gene: TRBV10-3; j_gene: TRBJ1-5; CDR3nt: TGTGCCATCAGTGAGAAAACAACCAATCAGCCCCAGCATTTT; CDR3aa: CAISEKTTNQPQHF
d_gene: NA; abundance: NA; v_gene: TRBV27; j_gene: TRBJ2-2; CDR3nt: TGTGCCAGCAGTTTAGCCACAAACACCGGGGAGCTGTTTTTT; CDR3aa: CASSLATNTGELFF
d_gene: TRBD2; abundance: NA; v_gene: TRBV5-5; j_gene: TRBJ2-5; CDR3nt: TGTGCCAGCAGCCTGGCCGGCGGGAGACGGGAGACCCAGTACTTC; CDR3aa: CASSLAGGRRETQYF
d_gene: NA; abundance: few; v_gene: TRBV29-1; j_gene: TRBJ1-2; CDR3nt: TGCAGCGCACTTCAGGGAACTAACTATGGCTACACCTTC; CDR3aa: CSALQGTNYGYTF
d_gene: NA; abundance: NA; v_gene: TRBV6-6; j_gene: TRBJ1-5; CDR3nt: TGTGCCAGCAGTTACGGAGGGGCAGGGAATCAGCCCCAGCATTTT; CDR3aa: CASSYGGAGNQPQHF
d_gene: TRBD2; abundance: few; v_gene: TRBV4-2; j_gene: TRBJ2-5; CDR3nt: TGTGCCAGCAGCCAAGATATGAGCGGGGGGCCCGGGGCCCAGTACTTC; CDR3aa: CASSQDMSGGPGAQYF
d_gene: NA; abundance: once; v_gene: TRBV4-1; j_gene: TRBJ2-7; CDR3nt: TGCGCCAGCAGCTCCCCCCGGGGAAGGGAGCAGTACTTC; CDR3aa: CASSSPRGREQYF
d_gene: TRBD1; abundance: NA; v_gene: TRBV7-2; j_gene: TRBJ1-2; CDR3nt: TGTGCCAGCAGCCCCCAGACAGGGAATAGCTACACCTTC; CDR3aa: CASSPQTGNSYTF
d_gene: TRBD2; abundance: NA; v_gene: TRBV29-1; j_gene: TRBJ2-3; CDR3nt: TGCAGCGTTGATATCGATTTGGCGGGAGGGCCGGCAGATACGCAGTATTTT; CDR3aa: CSVDIDLAGGPADTQYF
d_gene: TRBD1; abundance: once; v_gene: TRBV7-9; j_gene: TRBJ1-2; CDR3nt: TGTGCCAGCAGCTTAACAGGGGGCGGTGGCTACACCTTC; CDR3aa: CASSLTGGGGYTF